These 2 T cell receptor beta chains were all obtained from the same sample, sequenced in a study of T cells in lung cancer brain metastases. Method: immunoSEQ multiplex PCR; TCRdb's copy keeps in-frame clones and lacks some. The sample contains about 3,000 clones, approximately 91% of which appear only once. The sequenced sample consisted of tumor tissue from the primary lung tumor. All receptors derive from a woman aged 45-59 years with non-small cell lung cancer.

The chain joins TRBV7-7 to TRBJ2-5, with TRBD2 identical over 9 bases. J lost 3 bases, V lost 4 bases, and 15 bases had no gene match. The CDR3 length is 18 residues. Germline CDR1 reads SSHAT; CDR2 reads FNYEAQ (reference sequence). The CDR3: CASSSTEMTSGRKETQYF. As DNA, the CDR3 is TGTGCCAGCAGCTCCACTGAAATGACTAGCGGTCGAAAAGAGACCCAGTACTTC.

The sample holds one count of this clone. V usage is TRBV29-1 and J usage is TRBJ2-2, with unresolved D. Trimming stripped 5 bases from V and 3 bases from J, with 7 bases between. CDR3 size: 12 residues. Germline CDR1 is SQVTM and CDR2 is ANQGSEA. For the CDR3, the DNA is TGCAGCGTTAGGCCGGACACCGGGGAGCTGTTTTTT. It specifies CSVRPDTGELFF.